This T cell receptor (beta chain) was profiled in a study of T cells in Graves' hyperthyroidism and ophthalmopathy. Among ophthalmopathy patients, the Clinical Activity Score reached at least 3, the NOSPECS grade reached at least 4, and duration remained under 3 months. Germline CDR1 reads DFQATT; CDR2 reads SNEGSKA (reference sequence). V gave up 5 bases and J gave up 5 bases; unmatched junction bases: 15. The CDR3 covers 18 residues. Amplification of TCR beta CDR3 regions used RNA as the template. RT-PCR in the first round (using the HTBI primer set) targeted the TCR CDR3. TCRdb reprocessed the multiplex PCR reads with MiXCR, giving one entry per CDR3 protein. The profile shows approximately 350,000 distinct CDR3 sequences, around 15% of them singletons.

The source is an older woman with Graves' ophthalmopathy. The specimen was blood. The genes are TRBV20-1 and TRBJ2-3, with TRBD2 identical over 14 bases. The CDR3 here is CSAPDYQGLAGVGDTQYF. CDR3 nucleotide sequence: TGCAGTGCTCCGGATTACCAGGGACTAGCGGGAGTAGGAGATACGCAGTATTTT.